This T cell receptor (beta chain) was recorded in a study of T-cell memory formation after mild COVID-19. Germline V gene data show CDR1 as SQVTM and CDR2 as ANQGSEA. This CDR3 is 13 amino acids long. V lost 4 bases and J lost 2, with 12 bases in between. 5'RACE primed from the constant segment yielded TCR alpha and TCR beta cDNA libraries bearing sample barcodes and UMIs. From the 5' RACE reads, TCRdb called clonotypes with MiXCR, one entry per CDR3 protein. The sample lists roughly 150,000 distinct CDR3 sequences, roughly 15% occurring once. A few counts support this clonotype. The sequencing sample was made of PBMCs or a T cell subset sorted from them (not recorded which). J is TRBJ2-7 and V is TRBV29-1, with D possibly matching TRBD1 (6 bases). The source is an adult woman who had mild COVID-19 (a few samples of this study predate the infection). Cell type and time point are not known. As DNA, the CDR3 is TGCAGCGTTGTATCAGGGGTCCCCTACGAGCAGTACTTC. This encodes CSVVSGVPYEQYF.